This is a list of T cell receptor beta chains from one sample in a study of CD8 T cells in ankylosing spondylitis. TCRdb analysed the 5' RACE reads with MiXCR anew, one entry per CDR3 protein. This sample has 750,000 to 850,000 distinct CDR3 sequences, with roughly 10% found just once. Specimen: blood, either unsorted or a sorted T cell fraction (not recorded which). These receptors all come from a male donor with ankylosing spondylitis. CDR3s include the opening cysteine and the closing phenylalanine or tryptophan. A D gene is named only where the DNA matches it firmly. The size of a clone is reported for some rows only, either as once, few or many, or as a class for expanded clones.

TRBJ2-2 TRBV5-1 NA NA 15 TGCGCCAGCAGAGTCCCGACAGGGAACACCGGGGAGCTGTTTTTT CASRVPTGNTGELFF
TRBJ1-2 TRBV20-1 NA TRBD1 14 TGCAGTGCTGTTACCGGGACAGGGGGCTATGGCTACACCTTC CSAVTGTGGYGYTF
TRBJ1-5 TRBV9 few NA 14 TGTGCCAGCAGCCCGGGGGGTGAAGAGGGGCCCCAGCATTTT CASSPGGEEGPQHF
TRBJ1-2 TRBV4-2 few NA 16 TGTGCCAGCAGCCAAGATTTTTTCACTTCCAACTATGGCTACACCTTC CASSQDFFTSNYGYTF
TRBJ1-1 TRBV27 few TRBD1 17 TGTGCCAGCAGTTTCTCCGTAGGACAGGGGTCGGACACTGAAGCTTTCTTT CASSFSVGQGSDTEAFF
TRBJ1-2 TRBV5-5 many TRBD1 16 TGTGCCAGCAGCTTGGTATGGGGACAGGGTAGCTATGGCTACACCTTC CASSLVWGQGSYGYTF
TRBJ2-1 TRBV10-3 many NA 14 TGTGCCAATAGCCCGGGGACGACCTACAATGAGCAGTTCTTC CANSPGTTYNEQFF
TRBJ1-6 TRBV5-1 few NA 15 TGCGCCAGCAGCCCACAGGGATACCCTAGTTCACCCCTCCACTTT CASSPQGYPSSPLHF
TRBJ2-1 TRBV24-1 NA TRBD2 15 TGTGCCACCAGTGATGAGGCTAGCGGGAGGGGTGAGCAGTTCTTC CATSDEASGRGEQFF
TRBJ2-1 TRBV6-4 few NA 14 TGTGCCAGCAGTGTGGGCAGACCCTATGATGAGCAGTTCTTC CASSVGRPYDEQFF
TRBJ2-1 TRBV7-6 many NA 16 TGTGCCAGCAGCTTATCGATGGGCGGAGATACGGGTGAGCAGTTCTTC CASSLSMGGDTGEQFF
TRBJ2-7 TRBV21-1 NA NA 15 TGTGCCAGCAGCAAGGGTCGGGACAGCTCCTACGAGCAGTACTTC CASSKGRDSSYEQYF
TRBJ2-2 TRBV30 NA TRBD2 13 TGTGCCTGGACAGCGGGGGACACCGGGGAGCTGTTTTTT CAWTAGDTGELFF
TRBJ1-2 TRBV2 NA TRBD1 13 TGTGCCAGCAGAACCGGGACAGGGAATGGCTACACCTTC CASRTGTGNGYTF
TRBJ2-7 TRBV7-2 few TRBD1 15 TGTGCCAGCAGCTTGACCGGGACAGCCCTGGTTGAGCAGTACTTC CASSLTGTALVEQYF
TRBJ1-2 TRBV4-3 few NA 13 TGCGCCAGCAGCCAAGACCTAACTTACGGCTACACCTTC CASSQDLTYGYTF
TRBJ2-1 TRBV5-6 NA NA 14 TGTGCCAGCGGCAAAATACGCTCCTACAATGAGCAGTTCTTC CASGKIRSYNEQFF
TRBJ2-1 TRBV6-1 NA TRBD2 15 TGTGCCAGCAGTCAAGCGGGAGGATCCTACAATGAGCAGTTCTTC CASSQAGGSYNEQFF
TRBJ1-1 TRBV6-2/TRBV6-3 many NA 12 TGTGCCAGCCAGGACAGTTACACTGAAGCTTTCTTT CASQDSYTEAFF
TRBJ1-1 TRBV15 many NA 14 TGTGCCACCAGCAGAGATCGTGTGAGCGCTGAAGCTTTCTTT CATSRDRVSAEAFF
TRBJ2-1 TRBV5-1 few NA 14 TGCGCCAGCAGTAGTCGACCGCCTCCCAATGAGCAGTTCTTC CASSSRPPPNEQFF
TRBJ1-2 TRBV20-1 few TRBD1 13 TGCAGTGCTAGACGGGACAGCCTCTATGGCTACACCTTC CSARRDSLYGYTF
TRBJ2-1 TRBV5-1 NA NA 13 TGCGCCAGCAGCTCCGTAGACACCGGCGAGCAGTTCTTC CASSSVDTGEQFF
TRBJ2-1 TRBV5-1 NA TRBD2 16 TGCGCCAGCTCCCTAGCGGGAGGGCCTTCCTACAATGAGCAGTTCTTC CASSLAGGPSYNEQFF